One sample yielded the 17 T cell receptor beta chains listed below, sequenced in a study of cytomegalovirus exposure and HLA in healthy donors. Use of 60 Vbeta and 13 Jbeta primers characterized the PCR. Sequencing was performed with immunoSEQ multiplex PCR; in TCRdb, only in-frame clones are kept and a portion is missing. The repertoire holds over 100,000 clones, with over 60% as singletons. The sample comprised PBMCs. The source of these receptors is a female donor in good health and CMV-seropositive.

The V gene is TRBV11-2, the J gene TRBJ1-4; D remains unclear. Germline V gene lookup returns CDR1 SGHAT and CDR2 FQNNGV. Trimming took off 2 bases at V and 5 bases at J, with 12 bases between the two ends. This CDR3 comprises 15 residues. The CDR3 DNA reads TGTGCCAGCAGCTTATGGGAGGCCAGAAATGAAAAACTGTTTTTT. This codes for CASSLWEARNEKLFF.

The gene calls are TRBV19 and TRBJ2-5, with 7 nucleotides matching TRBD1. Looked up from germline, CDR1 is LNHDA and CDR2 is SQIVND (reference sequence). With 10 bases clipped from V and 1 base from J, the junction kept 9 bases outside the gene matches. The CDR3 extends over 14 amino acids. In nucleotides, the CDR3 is TGTGCCACGCGGCGGGCAGGGGGCCAAGAGACCCAGTACTTC. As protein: CATRRAGGQETQYF.

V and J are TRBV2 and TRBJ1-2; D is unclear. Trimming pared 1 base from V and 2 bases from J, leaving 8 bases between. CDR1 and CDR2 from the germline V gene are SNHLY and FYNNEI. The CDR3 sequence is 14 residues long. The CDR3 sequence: CASSEGTINYGYTF. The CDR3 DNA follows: TGTGCCAGCAGTGAAGGCACAATAAACTATGGCTACACCTTC.

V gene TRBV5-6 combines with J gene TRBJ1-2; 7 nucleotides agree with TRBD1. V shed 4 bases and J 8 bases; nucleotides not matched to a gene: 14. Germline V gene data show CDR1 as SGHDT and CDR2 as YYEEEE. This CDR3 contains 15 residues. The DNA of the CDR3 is TGTGCCAGCAGCCCGGGACAGACTCAGAGGGGGGGCTACACCTTC. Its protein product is CASSPGQTQRGGYTF.

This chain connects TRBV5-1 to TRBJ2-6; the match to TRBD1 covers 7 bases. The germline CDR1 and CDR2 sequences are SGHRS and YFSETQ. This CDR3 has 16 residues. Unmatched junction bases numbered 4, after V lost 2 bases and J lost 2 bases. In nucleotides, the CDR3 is TGCGCCAGCAGCTTTACAGGGGAGACTGGGGCCAACGTCCTGACTTTC. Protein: CASSFTGETGANVLTF.

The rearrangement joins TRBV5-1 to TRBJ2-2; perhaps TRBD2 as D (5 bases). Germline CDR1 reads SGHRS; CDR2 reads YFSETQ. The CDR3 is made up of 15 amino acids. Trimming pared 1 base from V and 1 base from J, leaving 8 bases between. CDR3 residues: CASSLQGLNTGELFF. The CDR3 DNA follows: TGCGCCAGCAGCTTGCAAGGACTGAACACCGGGGAGCTGTTTTTT.

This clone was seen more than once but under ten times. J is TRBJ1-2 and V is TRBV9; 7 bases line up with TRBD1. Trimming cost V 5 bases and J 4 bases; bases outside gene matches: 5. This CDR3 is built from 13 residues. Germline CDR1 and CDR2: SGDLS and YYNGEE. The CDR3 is CASRGNRGYGYTF. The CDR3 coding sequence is TGTGCCAGCAGAGGAAACAGGGGCTATGGCTACACCTTC.

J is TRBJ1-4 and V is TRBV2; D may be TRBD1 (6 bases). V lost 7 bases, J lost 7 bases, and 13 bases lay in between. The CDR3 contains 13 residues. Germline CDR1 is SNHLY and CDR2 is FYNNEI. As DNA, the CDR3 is TGTGCCAGCATGCGCCAGGGGATTGAAAAACTGTTTTTT. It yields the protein CASMRQGIEKLFF. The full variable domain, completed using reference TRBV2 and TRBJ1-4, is EPEVTQTPSHQVTQMGQEVILRCVPISNHLYFYWYRQILGQKVEFLVSFYNNEISEKSEIFDDQFSVERPDGSNFTLKIRSTKLEDSAMYFCASMRQGIEKLFFGSGTQLSVL.

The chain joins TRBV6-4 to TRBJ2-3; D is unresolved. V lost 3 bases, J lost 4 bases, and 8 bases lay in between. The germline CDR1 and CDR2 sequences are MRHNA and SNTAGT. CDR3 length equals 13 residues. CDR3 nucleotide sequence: TGTGCCAGCAGTGAAAACGAGGCAGATACGCAGTATTTT. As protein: CASSENEADTQYF.

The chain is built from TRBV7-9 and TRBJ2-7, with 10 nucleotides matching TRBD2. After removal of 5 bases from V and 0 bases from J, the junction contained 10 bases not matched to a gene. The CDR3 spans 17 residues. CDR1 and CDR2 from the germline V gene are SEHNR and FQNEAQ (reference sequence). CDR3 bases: TGTGCCAGCAGCCTCTCTAGCGGGAGTACTGGCTCCTACGAGCAGTACTTC. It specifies CASSLSSGSTGSYEQYF.

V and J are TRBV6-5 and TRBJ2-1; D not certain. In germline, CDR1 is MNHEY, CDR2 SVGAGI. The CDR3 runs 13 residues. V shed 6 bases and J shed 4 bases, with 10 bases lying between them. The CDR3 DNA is TGTGCCAGCAGACCCGACTTTTACAATGAGCAGTTCTTC. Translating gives CASRPDFYNEQFF.

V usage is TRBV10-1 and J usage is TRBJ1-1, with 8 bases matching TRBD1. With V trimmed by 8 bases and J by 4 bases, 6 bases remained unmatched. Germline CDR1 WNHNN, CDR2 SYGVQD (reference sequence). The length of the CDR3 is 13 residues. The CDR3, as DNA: TGCGCCAGCCGGGCGGACAGGGCCACTGAAGCTTTCTTT. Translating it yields CASRADRATEAFF.

Here the CDR3 reads CASSPWAGPGNTIYF. CDR3 in DNA: TGTGCCAGCAGCCCATGGGCAGGTCCCGGAAACACCATATATTTT. The chain employs TRBV7-2 and TRBJ1-3; D unclear. Trimming pared 5 bases from V and 4 bases from J, leaving 15 bases between. The CDR3 contains 15 residues. Per the germline V gene, CDR1 is SGHTA and CDR2 is FQGNSA.

For the CDR3, the DNA is TGTGCCTGGACCCCACAGGGAAATTCACCCCTCCACTTT. Translation: CAWTPQGNSPLHF. The V gene is TRBV30, the J gene TRBJ1-6, with D maybe TRBD1 (6 bases). Trimming stripped 4 bases from V and 7 bases from J, with 11 bases between. CDR1 and CDR2 (germline): GTSNPN, SVGIG (reference sequence). CDR3 length equals 13 residues. The variable domain in full, with the rest retrieved from reference TRBV30 and TRBJ1-6, is SQTIHQWPATLVQPVGSPLSLECTVEGTSNPNLYWYRQAAGRGLQLLFYSVGIGQISSEVPQNLSASRPQDRQFILSSKKLLLSDSGFYLCAWTPQGNSPLHFGNGTRLTVT.

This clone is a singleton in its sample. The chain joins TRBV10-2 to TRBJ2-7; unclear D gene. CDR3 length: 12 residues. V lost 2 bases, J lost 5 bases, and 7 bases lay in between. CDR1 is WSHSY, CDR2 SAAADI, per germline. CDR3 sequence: CASSEIVHEQYF. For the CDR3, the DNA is TGCGCCAGCAGTGAGATCGTCCACGAGCAGTACTTC.

The CDR3 region is CASSQGGGQETQYF. The CDR3 DNA is TGTGCCAGCAGTCAAGGCGGGGGGCAAGAGACCCAGTACTTC. The chain combines TRBV5-4 with TRBJ2-5; 8 bases agree with TRBD2. Losses at the gene ends were 5 bases for V and 2 bases for J; bases not matched to a gene: 5. Germline CDR1 reads SGHNT; CDR2 reads YYREEE (reference sequence). This CDR3 is built from 14 residues.

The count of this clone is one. CDR3 amino acids: CASSLWAGGMNTEAFF. CDR3 in DNA: TGTGCCAGCAGTTTATGGGCAGGGGGCATGAACACTGAAGCTTTCTTT. The chain recombines TRBV27 with TRBJ1-1, with 8 bases fitting TRBD1. The CDR3 sequence is 16 residues long. Germline lookup yields CDR1 MNHEY and CDR2 SMNVEV (reference sequence). Losses at the gene ends were 1 base for V and 0 bases for J; bases not matched to a gene: 4.